The sequence of this TCR beta chain was determined in a study of B cell selection in AIRE deficiency. Sorting defined conventional CD4 T cells as CD4+CD127+. The table came from immunoSEQ multiplex PCR; TCRdb's copy has only in-frame clones and leaves some out. The sample carries 20,000 to 25,000 clones, around 97% recorded once. This CDR3 has 14 amino acids. From germline, CDR1 is SGHNT and CDR2 YENEEA. V dropped 4 bases and J dropped 5; count of bases not matched to a gene: 2. The sequenced sample consisted of conventional CD4+ T cells sorted from PBMCs. This rearrangement joins TRBV11-3 to TRBJ1-5; TRBD1 matches 10 bases. The TCR sequence derives from a human donor with AIRE deficiency. CDR3 sequence: CASSSGQGYQPQHF. CDR3 nucleotides: TGTGCCAGCAGCTCGGGACAGGGGTATCAGCCCCAGCATTTT.